Here is one T cell receptor (beta chain) with its context. Authors' data handling: Reference gene primer amplification gave nucleated cell count estimates. Measured with immunoSEQ multiplex PCR; TCRdb has only the in-frame clones, and not every one. That table furnishes V, J and clone size, whereas the DNA furnished D and trimming. The repertoire holds approximately 210,000 clones, with 84% as singletons. This sample is part of a study of blood T cell repertoires in COVID-19. Turning to the study itself: Sources were T cells, B-cell-depleted T cells, or PBMCs; the material itself was cDNA or gDNA.

Germline V gene sequence: CDR1 MNHEY, CDR2 SVGAGI. The CDR3 runs 14 residues. Between the trimmed V and J ends, which lost 7 bases and 9 bases, there was a span of 19 bases. V is TRBV6-5 and J is TRBJ1-5; D remains ambiguous. The TCR originated in a man aged 25 to 40 with active or convalescent COVID-19. The sample was peripheral blood. CDR3 residues: CASKGPREYLPQHF. DNA for the CDR3: TGTGCCAGCAAGGGCCCTCGGGAGTATCTGCCCCAGCATTTT.